The 17 T cell receptor beta chains below were found in one sample sequenced in a study of Ad26.COV2.S vaccination and SARS-CoV-2 variants (TCRdb year 2021). Libraries were prepared through the immunoSEQ multiplex PCR assay. The table comes from immuneACCESS by way of TCRdb, which keeps in-frame sequences with V and J called. Part of the clones is missing from these tables; in studies checked, under half for an unresolved V gene and the rest for unknown reasons. Present in this sample are roughly 380,000 clones, about 91% of which were seen just once. Of the sample, 3.9% is held by the ten largest clones. In the paper's terms, the time point label means: individuals recovered from natural SARS-CoV-2 infection. The specimen was peripheral blood, collected after recovery from COVID-19. The source is a human donor who had recovered from COVID-19.

In its sample, this clone was seen once. V usage is TRBV2 and J usage is TRBJ2-1; 11 bases agree with TRBD2. The germline CDR1 and CDR2 sequences are SNHLY and FYNNEI. The trim removed 9 bases at V and 4 bases at J, leaving 5 bases unmatched. The CDR3 loop spans 14 amino acids. For the CDR3, the DNA is TGTGCCAGGGGGCTAGCGGGGGGTTACAATGAGCAGTTCTTC. Protein: CARGLAGGYNEQFF.

The rearrangement links TRBV21-1 to TRBJ1-5. TRBV21-1 is labeled a pseudogene. This CDR3 is 18 amino acids long. CDR3: CASSQNGRAGLSNQPQHF. CDR3 bases: TGTGCCAGCAGCCAAAACGGGAGGGCAGGACTTAGCAATCAGCCCCAGCATTTT.

CDR3 coding DNA: TGTGCCAGCAGCTTAACAGGGCAAGTGAACACTGAAGCTTTCTTT. This sequence encodes CASSLTGQVNTEAFF. V gene TRBV7-8 combines with J gene TRBJ1-1, with a tentative D call TRBD1 (6 bases). The germline V gene encodes CDR1 SGHVS and CDR2 FQNEAQ. V lost 2 bases and J lost 0, with 10 bases in between. The CDR3 extends over 15 amino acids.

This chain joins TRBV4-1 and TRBJ1-2, with TRBD1 identical over 10 bases. Germline-derived CDR1 and CDR2 are MGHRA and YSYEKL. The junction had 6 bases not matched to a gene; V was cut back by 3 bases and J by 5 bases. The CDR3 spans 15 residues. The CDR3 reads CASSQGQGTGYGYTF. The CDR3 DNA is TGCGCCAGCAGCCAGGGACAGGGGACGGGATATGGCTACACCTTC.

This sequence joins TRBV27 and TRBJ1-5; 7 bases align to TRBD1. This CDR3 comprises 15 residues. Trimming took 6 bases from V and 1 from J; bases not matched to a gene: 6. The germline V gene encodes CDR1 MNHEY and CDR2 SMNVEV (reference sequence). The CDR3 reads CASSFTGESNQPQHF. In nucleotides, the CDR3 is TGTGCCAGCAGCTTTACAGGGGAAAGCAATCAGCCCCAGCATTTT.

This sequence joins TRBV4-1 and TRBJ1-2; D may be TRBD1 (6 bases). The CDR3 has 15 residues. The germline V gene encodes CDR1 MGHRA and CDR2 YSYEKL. The V end was cut by 5 bases, the J end by 1 base, with 14 bases between. CDR3 sequence (DNA): TGCGCCAGCAGCAGGGGGAGGGGGGTTAACTATGGCTACACCTTC. Its translation is CASSRGRGVNYGYTF.

A note on this clone: Other nucleotide sequences from this sample produce the same CDR3. The gene calls are TRBV6-5 and TRBJ1-1; D is undetermined. Trimming took 5 bases from V and 6 from J, leaving 10 bases between them. This CDR3 comprises 12 residues. The germline V gene encodes CDR1 MNHEY and CDR2 SVGAGI. The CDR3 spells CASSSGSAEAFF. The CDR3, as DNA: TGTGCCAGCAGTAGTGGGAGCGCTGAAGCTTTCTTT.

The chain carries TRBV27 and TRBJ2-7; possibly TRBD1 or TRBD2 for D (5 bases each). The V end lost 3 bases, the J end lost 2 bases, and 8 bases lay between the germline ends. The CDR3 runs to 13 residues. Germline lookup yields CDR1 MNHEY and CDR2 SMNVEV (reference sequence). The CDR3 DNA follows: TGTGCCAGCAGTTTCGGGGCAACCTACGAGCAGTACTTC. Residues: CASSFGATYEQYF.

V and J are TRBV19 and TRBJ1-1; maybe TRBD1 (6 bases). Germline CDR1 and CDR2: LNHDA and SQIVND (reference sequence). The CDR3 sequence is 14 residues long. V lost 5 bases, J lost 1 base, and 11 bases lay in between. The CDR3 is CASSRTAPNTEAFF. CDR3 DNA: TGTGCCAGTAGTCGGACAGCTCCGAACACTGAAGCTTTCTTT.

This chain links TRBV5-1 with TRBJ2-2; maybe TRBD2 (7 bases). CDR3 length: 18 residues. Trimming left V 5 bases short and J 4 bases short, with 24 bases between. Germline V gives CDR1 SGHRS, CDR2 YFSETQ. The CDR3 DNA is TGCGCCAGCAGAGCTTGGGTTACGGGGGGCATCGGCACCGGGGAGCTGTTTTTT. Translating it yields CASRAWVTGGIGTGELFF.

The rearrangement uses TRBV11-3 and TRBJ2-2; the match to TRBD2 covers 7 bases. With 0 bases clipped from V and 2 bases from J, the junction kept 15 bases outside the gene matches. Germline V gene data show CDR1 as SGHNT and CDR2 as YENEEA. The CDR3 length is 20 residues. The CDR3 DNA sequence: TGTGCCAGCAGCTTAGAACGGGGAACCGGGGGGACGCAAAACACCGGGGAGCTGTTTTTT. As protein: CASSLERGTGGTQNTGELFF.

The chain joins TRBV7-9 to TRBJ2-7, with 7 bases lining up with TRBD1. Germline-derived CDR1 and CDR2 are SEHNR and FQNEAQ (reference sequence). Germline trimming cut 5 bases from V and 5 bases from J; bases unmatched to any gene: 12. The CDR3 length is 15 residues. CDR3 sequence (DNA): TGTGCCAGCAGCCCTAGACAGGGTTACTACAACGAGCAGTACTTC. Translated: CASSPRQGYYNEQYF.

V gene TRBV7-8 combines with J gene TRBJ1-2, with TRBD1 as a possible D gene (6 bases). The CDR3 has 14 residues. Looked up from germline, CDR1 is SGHVS and CDR2 is FQNEAQ. V lost 1 base and J 2 bases, leaving 8 bases between the germline ends. Here the CDR3 reads CASSLGDRNYGYTF. The DNA for the CDR3 is TGTGCCAGCAGCTTAGGCGACAGGAACTATGGCTACACCTTC.

This chain uses TRBV13 with TRBJ2-1; 11 bases fit TRBD2. The CDR3 covers 16 residues. Unmatched junction bases numbered 7, after V lost 5 bases and J lost 4 bases. Germline loops: CDR1 PRHDT, CDR2 FYEKMQ (reference sequence). The CDR3 DNA sequence: TGTGCCAGCAGCCCCAATAGCGGGGGGGATTACAATGAGCAGTTCTTC. It codes for CASSPNSGGDYNEQFF.

The rearrangement links TRBV9 to TRBJ2-3, with D possibly matching TRBD2 (6 bases). The ends were cut back, 3 bases at V and 3 bases at J, with 11 bases in the middle. The V gene's germline CDR1 is SGDLS and CDR2 YYNGEE. This CDR3 is built from 14 residues. The CDR3 sequence is CASSAGTSTDTQYF. DNA of the CDR3: TGTGCCAGCAGCGCTGGGACTTCGACAGATACGCAGTATTTT.

The chain recombines TRBV5-8 with TRBJ2-6, with D maybe TRBD1 (5 bases). Trimming removed 5 bases from V and 2 bases from J, with 11 bases in between. This CDR3 region has 15 residues. Germline assignment: CDR1 SGHTS and CDR2 YDEGEE. The DNA of the CDR3 is TGTGCCAGCAGTCGTATAGGGGCTGGGGCCAACGTCCTGACTTTC. Translation gives CASSRIGAGANVLTF.

In this sample, this clone turned up once. V gene TRBV7-2 combines with J gene TRBJ2-3; 8 bases line up with TRBD2. CDR3 length equals 17 residues. From germline, CDR1 is SGHTA and CDR2 FQGNSA. V shed 0 bases, J shed 2 bases, and the junction held 7 bases outside the gene matches. CDR3 sequence reads: CASSLANLAGVTDTQYF. CDR3 DNA: TGTGCCAGCAGCTTAGCGAATCTAGCGGGTGTCACAGATACGCAGTATTTT.